This T cell receptor beta chain was recorded in a study of blood T cell repertoires in COVID-19. Study at large: T cells, B-cell-depleted T cells, or PBMCs provided the cDNA or gDNA that served as material.

This clone has more than one count but fewer than ten. The cohort comprised adults aged 18 to 89 years residing in under 25 US areas. Donors in Cohort 3 counted as recovered after two negative PCRs, clearance, or symptom resolution. The authors' processing: Estimation of nucleated cell counts was performed using reference gene primer amplification. TCRdb's table, derived via immunoSEQ multiplex PCR, lists solely in-frame clones and lacks some. From that table come the V and J calls and clone size; the DNA was used to work out D and trimming. The table has 350,000 to 400,000 clones, 85% to 90% seen once. This CDR3 spans 15 amino acids. V shed 5 bases, J shed 8 bases, and the junction held 10 bases outside the gene matches. Germline values: CDR1 LNHDA, CDR2 SQIVND (reference sequence).

J is TRBJ1-4 and V is TRBV19; 8 bases map to TRBD1. Sequenced material: PBMCs or T cells enriched from blood (not recorded which). The origin of this receptor is a woman between 25 and 40 years old who had recovered from COVID-19. The CDR3 region has the DNA TGTGCCAGTAGTCGAGACAGGGGATCGCGGGAAAAACTGTTTTTT. Translating it yields CASSRDRGSREKLFF.